The sample holds many counts of the clone carrying this T cell receptor beta chain. The target antigen is unknown. A second 7 to 11 cycle PCR used barcoded and J-beta primers. TCRdb re-derived calls from the 5' RACE reads in MiXCR, one entry per CDR3 protein. The sample consists of 1.5 million to 2 million distinct CDR3 sequences, over 25% of them appearing once. J was trimmed by 1 base and V by 6 bases; bases with no gene match: 6. The germline V gene encodes CDR1 MDHEN and CDR2 SYDVKM. There are 15 residues in the CDR3. The data are from a study of blood T cells in healthy people across ages. The study, taken as a whole, reports: Estimates of diversity drawn from one million T cells were considered underestimates.

This clonotype was sampled from a woman aged 25-40 years in good health. V is TRBV28 and J is TRBJ2-7, with 10 bases lining up with TRBD2. The sequencing input was blood. The CDR3 DNA reads TGTGCCAGCAGCGGGTGGACTAGCGGTTCCTACGAGCAGTACTTC. Encoded protein: CASSGWTSGSYEQYF.